This T cell receptor (beta chain) comes out of a study of blood T cell repertoires in COVID-19. Across the whole study: The samples span acute and convalescent COVID-19 from the United States, Italy and Spain. Sample material is recorded as cDNA or gDNA derived from T cells, B-cell-depleted T cells, or PBMCs.

Enrollment of patients from Seattle took place during active infection, with longitudinal follow-up. Germline V gives CDR1 LNHDA, CDR2 SQIVND (reference sequence). CDR3 size: 13 residues. V was shortened by 3 bases and J by 4 bases, with 9 bases between the two germline ends. In the authors' workflow: Scientists estimated how many nucleated cells there were by amplifying reference gene primers. The table came from immunoSEQ multiplex PCR; TCRdb's copy has only in-frame clones and leaves some out. V, J and clone size derive from that table, while D and trimming were established from the DNA sequence. The repertoire has about 400,000 clones, 80% to 90% of them found once; the top ten carry under 8.5%.

The rearrangement uses TRBV19 and TRBJ1-1; D ambiguous. The source material was peripheral blood. This clonotype was obtained from a woman in her sixties or seventies with COVID-19, enrolled during active disease. CDR3 amino acids: CASSMRVSTEAFF. CDR3 bases: TGTGCCAGTAGTATGCGGGTAAGCACTGAAGCTTTCTTT.